This T cell receptor beta chain was obtained from a study of T-cell reconstitution after alpha-beta-depleted transplantation in children. Unique molecular identifiers were used in preparing the TCRbeta library. TCRdb independently ran MiXCR on the PCR reads; one entry per CDR3 protein. The table shows about a million distinct CDR3 sequences, with 25% to 30% occurring only once. CDR3 size: 15 residues. Germline V lookup: CDR1 LGHDT, CDR2 YNNKEL (reference sequence). Trimming removed 1 base at V and 2 bases at J, with 12 bases between. Findings and limits, study-wide: Reports say that about two months after transplant, the alpha-beta T cells came out of several hundred graft clones that had expanded.

This clonotype was recorded a few times. The target antigen is unknown. The V gene is TRBV3-1, the J gene TRBJ2-7, with D possibly matching TRBD1 (5 bases). This clonotype was obtained from a boy in the first two years of life who had a stem cell transplant for SCID, so the T cells may come from the graft donor. Material: PBMCs, mostly from graft donor cells, obtained 360 days after TCRalphabeta/CD19-depleted stem cell transplant. The CDR3 reads CASSQGRQTAYEQYF. Written as DNA, the CDR3 is TGTGCCAGCAGCCAAGGTCGGCAGACAGCCTACGAGCAGTACTTC.